In its sample, the clone carrying this T cell receptor beta chain was seen a few times. Its target is unknown. The data originate from a study of beta chain features in type 1 diabetes. Overall study findings and caveats: Among all four CD4+ subsets, Type 1 diabetes patients had TCRB CDR3s that were moderately but significantly shorter.

Isolation of CD4+ naive, central memory, regulatory and stem cell-like memory cells was achieved by sorting via CD45RO/CCR7/CD25/CD127/CD95/CD27. Per the germline V gene, CDR1 is LNHDA and CDR2 is SQIVND (reference sequence). The V gene end was trimmed by 6 bases and the J gene end by 7 bases; junction bases not matched to a gene: 4. The CDR3 totals 14 residues. The study reverse transcribed the entire isolated RNA, so it sequenced expressed TCRB transcripts. Sequenced by immunoSEQ multiplex PCR; TCRdb stores in-frame clones only, minus some. The sample lists roughly 240,000 clones; about 23% were seen once.

This receptor was taken from a woman aged 25 to 39 with type 1 diabetes. Sequencing input: naive CD4+ T cells from blood. The V call is TRBV19, the J call TRBJ2-1; the match to TRBD2 covers 12 bases. The CDR3 DNA reads as TGTGCCAGTAGGACTAGCGGGAGTAGGAATGAGCAGTTCTTC. Its protein product is CASRTSGSRNEQFF.